These 28 T cell receptor beta chains came from one sample sequenced in a study of T cell changes during pregnancy in multiple sclerosis. TCRdb keeps only in-frame clones here, not all; method: immunoSEQ multiplex PCR. This table has more than 30,000 clones, about 92% appearing once. The sample consisted of CD8+ T cells from peripheral blood mononuclear cells, taken in the third trimester of pregnancy. These TCRs come from a female donor with multiple sclerosis, enrolled in a pregnancy study.

The CDR3 nucleotides read TGTGCCAGCAGCTTAGTGGCGGGGGCCGTGGGAACAGATACGCAGTATTTT. Its protein product is CASSLVAGAVGTDTQYF. This chain joins TRBV7-9 and TRBJ2-3, with D perhaps matching TRBD2 (7 bases). The germline gives CDR1 SEHNR, CDR2 FQNEAQ (reference sequence). The CDR3 covers 17 residues. V lost 1 base to trimming and J lost 3 bases, with 17 bases between them.

This sequence joins TRBV4-1 and TRBJ1-5; unclear D gene. Germline V gives CDR1 MGHRA, CDR2 YSYEKL. Trimming removed 0 bases from V and 7 bases from J, with 7 bases in between. This CDR3 has 13 amino acids. CDR3 loop: CASSQDTGQPQHF. The CDR3 bases are TGCGCCAGCAGCCAAGATACGGGGCAGCCCCAGCATTTT.

The gene calls are TRBV29-1 and TRBJ2-7; 8 positions agree with TRBD1. The CDR3 totals 17 residues. Looked up from germline, CDR1 is SQVTM and CDR2 is ANQGSEA. Trimming at V came to 0 bases and at J to 3 bases, leaving 13 bases not matched to a gene. In DNA, the CDR3 is TGCAGCGTTGAAGACCGATCGGGGACAGGAAGGCGCTACGAGCAGTACTTC. Its protein is CSVEDRSGTGRRYEQYF.

The chain couples TRBV11-2 to TRBJ2-1; D is perhaps TRBD2 (5 bases). Germline CDR1 and CDR2: SGHAT and FQNNGV. The CDR3 has 12 residues. Trimming shortened V by 3 bases and J by 6 bases, and 6 bases separated the two germline ends. CDR3 protein: CASSFSVNEQFF. The CDR3 nucleotides read TGTGCCAGCAGCTTTAGCGTCAATGAGCAGTTCTTC. The full variable domain, completed using reference TRBV11-2 and TRBJ2-1, is EAGVAQSPRYKIIEKRQSVAFWCNPISGHATLYWYQQILGQGPKLLIQFQNNGVVDDSQLPKDRFSAERLKGVDSTLKIQPAKLEDSAVYLCASSFSVNEQFFGPGTRLTVL.

The V gene is TRBV2, the J gene TRBJ2-3, with D possibly matching TRBD2 (5 bases). V was shortened by 4 bases and J by 0 bases, with 11 bases between the two germline ends. The CDR3 runs to 15 residues. CDR1 is SNHLY and CDR2 is FYNNEI in the germline V gene. The CDR3 DNA reads as TGTGCCAGCAGTGGACGCGAGCGGAGCACAGATACGCAGTATTTT. It specifies CASSGRERSTDTQYF. Based on the CDR3 plus reference TRBV2 and TRBJ2-3, the full variable domain is EPEVTQTPSHQVTQMGQEVILRCVPISNHLYFYWYRQILGQKVEFLVSFYNNEISEKSEIFDDQFSVERPDGSNFTLKIRSTKLEDSAMYFCASSGRERSTDTQYFGPGTRLTVL.

This clone is termed medium-sized. V usage is TRBV25-1 and J usage is TRBJ1-5; maybe TRBD1 (6 bases). CDR3 length: 17 amino acids. Germline V gives CDR1 MGHDK, CDR2 SYGVNS. V was clipped by 1 base and J by 0 bases, with 13 bases between them. The DNA of the CDR3 is TGTGCCAGCAGTGAATCTAGTGGACAGAGTAGCAATCAGCCCCAGCATTTT. Protein sequence: CASSESSGQSSNQPQHF.

This chain links TRBV9 with TRBJ2-3; perhaps TRBD1 as D (5 bases). This CDR3 is built from 15 residues. V gave up 0 bases and J gave up 6 bases, with 14 bases separating them. The germline CDR1 and CDR2 sequences are SGDLS and YYNGEE. The chain's CDR3 is CASSVGGRGGDTQYF. The CDR3 DNA is TGTGCCAGCAGCGTAGGGGGAAGGGGTGGGGATACGCAGTATTTT.

V and J are TRBV7-3 and TRBJ2-1; 11 nucleotides agree with TRBD2. V lost 2 bases and J lost 8; bases outside the gene matches: 20. CDR1 and CDR2 from the germline V gene are SGHTA and FQGTGA. The CDR3 covers 20 residues. CDR3 residues: CASSLYQPAVAGGPRDEQFF. As DNA, the CDR3 is TGTGCCAGCAGCTTATACCAACCTGCGGTAGCGGGGGGGCCCAGAGATGAGCAGTTCTTC.

A single count supports this clone. The chain employs TRBV4-1 and TRBJ1-1; 8 bases map to TRBD1. Germline CDR1 and CDR2: MGHRA and YSYEKL. V lost 5 bases, J lost 1 base, and 3 bases stayed unmatched. The CDR3 is 14 amino acids. CDR3 residues: CASSSTGGNTEAFF. The CDR3 DNA reads as TGCGCCAGCAGCTCAACAGGGGGGAACACTGAAGCTTTCTTT.

The V call is TRBV5-6, the J call TRBJ2-2; D not resolved. Looked up from germline, CDR1 is SGHDT and CDR2 is YYEEEE. The CDR3 is 12 residues long. The V end lost 2 bases, the J end lost 5 bases, and 4 bases lay between the germline ends. The CDR3 coding sequence is TGTGCCAGCAGCTTCGGGACCGGGGAGCTGTTTTTT. Translation: CASSFGTGELFF.

V is TRBV7-6 and J is TRBJ1-4; D is perhaps TRBD1 (6 bases). Germline V gives CDR1 SGHVS, CDR2 FNYEAQ. Trimming took off 5 bases at V and 5 bases at J, with 9 bases between the two ends. The CDR3 loop spans 13 amino acids. CDR3 bases: TGTGCCAGCAGCGTGGGGGCAAATGAAAAACTGTTTTTT. Amino acid sequence: CASSVGANEKLFF.

V usage is TRBV5-1 and J usage is TRBJ1-4; D is unresolved. Germline lookup yields CDR1 SGHRS and CDR2 YFSETQ. The V and J ends lost 3 bases and 4 bases respectively, with 4 bases between them. The CDR3 totals 12 residues. The CDR3 is CASSSDNEKLFF. The CDR3 region has the DNA TGCGCCAGCAGCTCAGATAATGAAAAACTGTTTTTT.

This chain links TRBV7-2 with TRBJ2-1, with 9 nucleotides matching TRBD2. Per the germline V gene, CDR1 is SGHTA and CDR2 is FQGNSA. The CDR3 covers 15 residues. Unmatched junction bases numbered 4, after V lost 3 bases and J lost 4 bases. The CDR3 nucleotides are TGTGCCAGCAGCTTGGCTAGCGGGGATTACAATGAGCAGTTCTTC. Protein: CASSLASGDYNEQFF.

The rearrangement links TRBV19 to TRBJ2-5; D possibly corresponds to TRBD2 (7 bases). The CDR3 is 16 amino acids. The germline V and J ends were trimmed by 8 bases and 7 bases, with 26 bases remaining between them. The germline gives CDR1 LNHDA, CDR2 SQIVND (reference sequence). DNA of the CDR3: TGTGCCAGTTCTCCGATTATGGGGGGGGCCTTAGGGACCCAGTACTTC. Its protein is CASSPIMGGALGTQYF.

The V gene is TRBV27, the J gene TRBJ1-1; a possible D gene is TRBD1 (6 bases). The V and J ends lost 4 bases and 3 bases respectively, with 12 bases between them. Per the germline V gene, CDR1 is MNHEY and CDR2 is SMNVEV (reference sequence). The CDR3 consists of 14 residues. This CDR3 is CASSYLRGHTEAFF. Here the CDR3 DNA reads TGTGCCAGCAGTTACCTCAGGGGTCACACTGAAGCTTTCTTT.

The gene calls are TRBV7-9 and TRBJ2-7, with D possibly matching TRBD2 (5 bases). CDR1 is SEHNR and CDR2 is FQNEAQ in the germline V gene (reference sequence). Trimming pared 5 bases from V and 0 bases from J, leaving 11 bases between. This CDR3 contains 14 residues. The CDR3 spells CASSTSRASYEQYF. The CDR3 coding sequence is TGTGCCAGCAGCACTTCGCGGGCCTCCTACGAGCAGTACTTC.

This rearrangement joins TRBV7-2 to TRBJ2-1; D uncertain. CDR1 SGHTA and CDR2 FQGNSA come from the germline V gene. V shed 0 bases and J shed 15 bases, with 12 bases lying between them. The CDR3 has 12 residues. CDR3 nucleotide sequence: TGTGCCAGCAGCTTAGCGCTAAATGGGCCGTTCTTC. It yields the protein CASSLALNGPFF.

The chain recombines TRBV23-1 with TRBJ2-5; the D gene is possibly TRBD2 (6 bases). TRBV23-1 is labeled an ORF, and its function is uncertain. Between the trimmed V and J ends, which lost 3 bases and 5 bases, there was a span of 16 bases. The CDR3 contains 15 residues. CDR3 bases: TGCGCCAGCAGTCAGCCTCGGAGGGCGTGGGAGACCCAGTACTTC. This codes for CASSQPRRAWETQYF.

The J gene is TRBJ2-1, the V gene TRBV6-6; TRBD2 matches at 10 bases. The CDR3 loop spans 12 amino acids. Losses at the gene ends were 9 bases for V and 6 bases for J; bases not matched to a gene: 2. The V gene's germline CDR1 is MNHNY and CDR2 SVGAGI (reference sequence). The CDR3 region is CASLAGGNEQFF. CDR3 sequence (DNA): TGTGCCAGTTTAGCGGGGGGCAATGAGCAGTTCTTC.

In the case of this clone: Other nucleotide sequences from this sample produce the same CDR3. The chain combines TRBV19 with TRBJ2-1; 8 bases are a match to TRBD2. The CDR3 is made up of 16 amino acids. V trimming: 2 bases; J trimming: 1 base; junction bases outside the gene matches: 4. CDR1 and CDR2 (germline): LNHDA, SQIVND (reference sequence). CDR3 protein: CASSIFAGGSYNEQFF. The CDR3 coding sequence is TGTGCCAGTAGTATATTCGCGGGGGGTTCCTACAATGAGCAGTTCTTC. The entire variable domain, with the rest obtained from reference TRBV19 and TRBJ2-1, is as follows: DGGITQSPKYLFRKEGQNVTLSCEQNLNHDAMYWYRQDPGQGLRLIYYSQIVNDFQKGDIAEGYSVSREKKESFPLTVTSAQKNPTAFYLCASSIFAGGSYNEQFFGPGTRLTVL.

A note on this clone: One end of the junction is discordant with germline, which a read error may explain. Written as DNA, the CDR3 is TGTGCTAGCAGCTTGGCAGGGCTACACAATGAGCAGTTCTTC. This gives the protein CASSLAGLHNEQFF. The genes are TRBV7-7 and TRBJ2-1; D is possibly TRBD1 (5 bases). CDR3 length equals 14 residues. CDR1 and CDR2 from the germline V gene are SSHAT and FNYEAQ (reference sequence).

This chain uses TRBV15 with TRBJ2-1; D possibly corresponds to TRBD2 (6 bases). There are 14 residues in the CDR3. V gave up 7 bases and J gave up 5 bases, with 15 bases separating them. Germline assignment: CDR1 LNHNV and CDR2 YYDKDF (reference sequence). The CDR3 is CATTPGTPHNEQFF. For the CDR3, the DNA is TGTGCCACCACACCCGGGACTCCTCACAATGAGCAGTTCTTC.

This clone was recorded once. This chain's CDR3 is CASRVYSTEAFF. CDR3 coding DNA: TGTGCCAGCAGGGTTTATAGCACTGAAGCTTTCTTT. The chain links TRBV6-6 to TRBJ1-1, with D unclear. The V gene lost 6 bases and the J gene lost 4 bases, with 9 bases spanning the gap. The length of the CDR3 is 12 residues. Germline loops: CDR1 MNHNY, CDR2 SVGAGI (reference sequence).

The chain recombines TRBV5-4 with TRBJ1-4; D is perhaps TRBD1 (5 bases). From germline, CDR1 is SGHNT and CDR2 YYREEE (reference sequence). V lost 3 bases and J 5 bases, leaving 17 bases between the germline ends. The CDR3 runs 16 residues. CDR3 DNA: TGTGCCAGCAGCTCGGCTCAGGGAGGGGTCAATGAAAAACTGTTTTTT. It codes for CASSSAQGGVNEKLFF.

This clone was seen a single time. The gene calls are TRBV5-4 and TRBJ2-3; 7 nucleotides match TRBD1. Germline CDR1 reads SGHNT; CDR2 reads YYREEE (reference sequence). The CDR3 extends over 15 amino acids. V gave up 4 bases and J gave up 0 bases; unmatched junction bases: 5. The DNA for the CDR3 is TGTGCCAGCAGCACCGGGACAGCTAGCACAGATACGCAGTATTTT. The encoded protein is CASSTGTASTDTQYF.

This chain connects TRBV2 to TRBJ1-6; 7 bases match TRBD1. The CDR3 is 20 residues long. V dropped 9 bases and J dropped 3; count of bases not matched to a gene: 23. Per the germline V gene, CDR1 is SNHLY and CDR2 is FYNNEI. CDR3 region: CARFKGTVLPQVLYNSPLHF. DNA for the CDR3: TGTGCCAGATTCAAGGGGACAGTCTTACCCCAAGTACTCTATAATTCACCCCTCCACTTT. Together with reference TRBV2 and TRBJ1-6, the CDR3 gives the full variable domain: EPEVTQTPSHQVTQMGQEVILRCVPISNHLYFYWYRQILGQKVEFLVSFYNNEISEKSEIFDDQFSVERPDGSNFTLKIRSTKLEDSAMYFCARFKGTVLPQVLYNSPLHFGNGTRLTVT.

V and J are TRBV13 and TRBJ1-1, with 11 bases that match TRBD1. Trimming cost V 5 bases and J 10 bases; bases outside gene matches: 12. CDR3 size: 15 residues. Germline V gene lookup returns CDR1 PRHDT and CDR2 FYEKMQ (reference sequence). This CDR3 reads CASSGGDRGDIGAFF. For the CDR3, the DNA is TGTGCCAGCAGCGGAGGGGACAGGGGGGATATTGGAGCTTTCTTT.

The V gene is TRBV18, the J gene TRBJ2-3; 10 positions agree with TRBD2. This CDR3 spans 15 amino acids. The V and J ends lost 3 bases and 6 bases, in that order; junction bases with no gene match: 6. The germline CDR1 and CDR2 sequences are KGHSH and LQKENI. The CDR3 DNA reads TGTGCCAGCTCACCCCTAGCGGGGGCCACGGATACGCAGTATTTT. Its translation: CASSPLAGATDTQYF.